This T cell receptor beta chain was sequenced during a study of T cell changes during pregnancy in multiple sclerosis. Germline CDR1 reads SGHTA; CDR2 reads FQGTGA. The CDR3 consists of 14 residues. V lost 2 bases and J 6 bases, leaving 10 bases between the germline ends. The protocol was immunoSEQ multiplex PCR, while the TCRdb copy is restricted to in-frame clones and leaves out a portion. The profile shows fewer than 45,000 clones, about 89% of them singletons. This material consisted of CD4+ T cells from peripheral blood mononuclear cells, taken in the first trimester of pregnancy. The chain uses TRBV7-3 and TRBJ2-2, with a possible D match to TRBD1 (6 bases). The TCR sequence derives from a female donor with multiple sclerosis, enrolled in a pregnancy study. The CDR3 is CASSLPPGAGELFF. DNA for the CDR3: TGTGCCAGCAGCTTACCCCCAGGGGCCGGGGAGCTGTTTTTT.